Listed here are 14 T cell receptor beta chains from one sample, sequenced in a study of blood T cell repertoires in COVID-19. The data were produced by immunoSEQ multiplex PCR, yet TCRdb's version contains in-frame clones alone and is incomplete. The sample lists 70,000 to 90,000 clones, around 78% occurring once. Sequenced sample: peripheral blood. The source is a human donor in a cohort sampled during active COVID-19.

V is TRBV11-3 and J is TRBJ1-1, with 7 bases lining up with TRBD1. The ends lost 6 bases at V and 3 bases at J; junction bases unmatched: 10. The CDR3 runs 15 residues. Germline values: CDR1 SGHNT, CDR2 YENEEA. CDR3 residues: CASSYFGTEDTEAFF. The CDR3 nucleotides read TGTGCCAGCAGTTATTTCGGGACAGAAGACACTGAAGCTTTCTTT.

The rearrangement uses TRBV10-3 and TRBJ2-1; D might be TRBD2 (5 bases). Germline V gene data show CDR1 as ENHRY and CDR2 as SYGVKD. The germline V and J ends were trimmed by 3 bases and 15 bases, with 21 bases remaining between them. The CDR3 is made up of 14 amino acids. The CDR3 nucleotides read TGTGCCATCAGTGACTTCAAGGAGGCCGGACGTACGTTCTTC. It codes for CAISDFKEAGRTFF.

In DNA form, the CDR3 reads TGTGCCAGCACCCCCCCCGGGCAGGGGGCCGTTCGTAGTGGCTACACCTTC. Protein: CASTPPGQGAVRSGYTF. The chain couples TRBV28 to TRBJ1-2; the match to TRBD1 covers 8 bases. With V trimmed by 7 bases and J by 7 bases, 20 bases remained unmatched. Looked up from germline, CDR1 is MDHEN and CDR2 is SYDVKM. This CDR3 region has 17 residues.

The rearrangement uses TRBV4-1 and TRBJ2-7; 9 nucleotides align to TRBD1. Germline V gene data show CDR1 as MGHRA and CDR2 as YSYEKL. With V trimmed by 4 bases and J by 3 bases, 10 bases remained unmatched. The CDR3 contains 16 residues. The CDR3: CASSPFPGQGYYEQYF. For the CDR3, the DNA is TGCGCCAGCAGCCCTTTTCCGGGACAGGGTTACTACGAGCAGTACTTC.

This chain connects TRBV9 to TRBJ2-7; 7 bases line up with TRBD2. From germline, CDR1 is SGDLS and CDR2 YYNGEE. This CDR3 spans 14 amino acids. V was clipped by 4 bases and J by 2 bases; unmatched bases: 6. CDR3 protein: CASSLGRGTYEQYF. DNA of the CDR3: TGTGCCAGCAGCCTAGGGAGGGGAACCTACGAGCAGTACTTC.

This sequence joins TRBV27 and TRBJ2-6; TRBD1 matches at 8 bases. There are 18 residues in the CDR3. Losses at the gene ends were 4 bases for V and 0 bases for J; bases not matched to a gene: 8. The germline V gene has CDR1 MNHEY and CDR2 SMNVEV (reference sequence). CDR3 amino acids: CASSSRTGRTSGANVLTF. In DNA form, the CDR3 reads TGTGCCAGCAGTTCAAGGACAGGGCGGACCTCTGGGGCCAACGTCCTGACTTTC.

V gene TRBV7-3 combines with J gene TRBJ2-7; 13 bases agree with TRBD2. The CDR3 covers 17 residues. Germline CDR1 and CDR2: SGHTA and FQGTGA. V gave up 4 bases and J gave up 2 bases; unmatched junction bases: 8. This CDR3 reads CASSSGLAGSGTYEQYF. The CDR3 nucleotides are TGTGCCAGCAGCTCGGGACTAGCGGGGTCAGGAACCTACGAGCAGTACTTC.

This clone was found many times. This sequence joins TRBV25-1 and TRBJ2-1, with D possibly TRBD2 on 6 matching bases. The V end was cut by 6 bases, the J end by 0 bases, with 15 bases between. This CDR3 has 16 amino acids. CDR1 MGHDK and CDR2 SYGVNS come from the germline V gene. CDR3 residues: CASSAHGGASYNEQFF. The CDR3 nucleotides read TGTGCCAGCAGCGCCCACGGCGGGGCCTCCTACAATGAGCAGTTCTTC.

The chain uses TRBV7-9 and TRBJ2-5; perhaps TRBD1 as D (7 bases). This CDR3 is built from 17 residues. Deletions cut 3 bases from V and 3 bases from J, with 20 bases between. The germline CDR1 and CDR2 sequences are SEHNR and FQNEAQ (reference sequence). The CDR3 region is CASSLVRQGGRKETQYF. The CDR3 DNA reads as TGTGCCAGCAGCTTGGTTCGGCAGGGGGGAAGGAAAGAGACCCAGTACTTC.

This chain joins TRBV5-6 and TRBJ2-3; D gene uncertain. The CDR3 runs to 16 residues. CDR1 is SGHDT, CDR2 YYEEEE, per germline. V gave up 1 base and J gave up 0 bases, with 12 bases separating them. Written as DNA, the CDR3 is TGTGCCAGCAGCTTGAGGAGATCCTCTAGCACAGATACGCAGTATTTT. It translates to CASSLRRSSSTDTQYF.

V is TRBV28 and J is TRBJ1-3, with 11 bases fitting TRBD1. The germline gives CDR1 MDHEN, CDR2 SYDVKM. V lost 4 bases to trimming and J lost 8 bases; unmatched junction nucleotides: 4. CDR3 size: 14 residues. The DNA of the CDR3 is TGTGCCAGCAGTTCCGGGACAGGGGGACACACCATATATTTT. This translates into CASSSGTGGHTIYF.

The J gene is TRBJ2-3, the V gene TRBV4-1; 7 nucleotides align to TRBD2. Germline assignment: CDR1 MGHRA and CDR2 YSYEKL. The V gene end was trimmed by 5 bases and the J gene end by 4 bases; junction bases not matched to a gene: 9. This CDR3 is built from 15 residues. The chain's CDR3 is CASSAGTTPADTQYF. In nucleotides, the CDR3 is TGCGCCAGCAGCGCCGGGACTACCCCCGCAGATACGCAGTATTTT.

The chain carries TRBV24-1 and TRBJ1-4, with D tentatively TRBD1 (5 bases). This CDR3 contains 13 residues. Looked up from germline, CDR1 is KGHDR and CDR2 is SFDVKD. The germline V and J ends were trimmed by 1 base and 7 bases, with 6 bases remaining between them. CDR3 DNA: TGTGCCACCAGTGATTTCAGGGCTGAAAAACTGTTTTTT. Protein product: CATSDFRAEKLFF.

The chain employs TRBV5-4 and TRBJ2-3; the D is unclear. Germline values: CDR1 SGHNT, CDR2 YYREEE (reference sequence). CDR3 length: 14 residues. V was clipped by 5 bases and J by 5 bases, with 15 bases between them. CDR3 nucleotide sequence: TGTGCCAGCAGTTCCGGAAACGAGCGAGATACGCAGTATTTT. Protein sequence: CASSSGNERDTQYF.